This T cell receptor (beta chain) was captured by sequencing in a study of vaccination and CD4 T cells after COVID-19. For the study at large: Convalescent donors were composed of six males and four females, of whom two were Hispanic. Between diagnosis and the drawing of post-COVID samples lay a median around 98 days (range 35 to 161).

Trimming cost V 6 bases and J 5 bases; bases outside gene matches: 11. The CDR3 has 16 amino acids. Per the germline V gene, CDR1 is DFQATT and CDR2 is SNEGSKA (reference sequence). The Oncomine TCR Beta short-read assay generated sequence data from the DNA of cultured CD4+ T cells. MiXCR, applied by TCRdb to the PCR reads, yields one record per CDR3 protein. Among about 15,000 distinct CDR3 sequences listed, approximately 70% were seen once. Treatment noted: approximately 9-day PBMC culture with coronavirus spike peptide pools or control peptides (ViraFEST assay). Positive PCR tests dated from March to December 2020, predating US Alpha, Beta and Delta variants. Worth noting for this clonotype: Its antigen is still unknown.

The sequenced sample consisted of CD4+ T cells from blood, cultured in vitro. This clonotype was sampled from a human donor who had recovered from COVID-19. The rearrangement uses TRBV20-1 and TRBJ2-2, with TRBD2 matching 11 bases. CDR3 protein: CSAHGSSGRGTGELFF. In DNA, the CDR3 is TGCAGTGCGCATGGGAGTAGCGGGAGGGGGACCGGGGAGCTGTTTTTT.